Listed below are T cell receptor beta chains from one sample, sequenced in a study of blood T cell repertoires in COVID-19. Libraries were prepared by immunoSEQ multiplex PCR; TCRdb keeps only in-frame clonotypes and omits some of them. This table has 210,000 or so clones, 80% appearing once. The sample was PBMCs or T cells enriched from blood (not recorded which). These receptor sequences come from a woman in her 40s with acute COVID-19. Both conserved end residues are part of each CDR3. The D gene is left open where the match is weak. The listing skips clone size in some rows; elsewhere it reads once, few, many or a size class.

d_call	v_call	cdr3_length	clone_size	j_call	cdr3_aa	cdr3_nt
.	TRBV6-4	14	.	TRBJ2-1	CASSDSWDKGWQFF	TGTGCCAGCAGTGACTCGTGGGACAAGGGGTGGCAGTTCTTC
.	TRBV7-9	15	.	TRBJ1-2	CASSLATDFNYGYTF	TGTGCCAGCAGCTTAGCGACAGATTTTAACTATGGCTACACCTTC
.	TRBV24-1	12	once	TRBJ2-1	CATSRGYNEQFF	TGTGCCACCAGCCGGGGCTACAATGAGCAGTTCTTC
.	TRBV30	12	.	TRBJ1-2	CAWEEGRNPYTF	TGTGCCTGGGAGGAGGGAAGAAACCCCTACACCTTC
.	TRBV24-1	14	.	TRBJ2-4	CATSGSPSVDIQYF	TGTGCCACCAGTGGCTCACCCTCAGTGGACATTCAGTACTTC
.	TRBV7-2	18	.	TRBJ1-6	CASSLNRDLFSYNSPLHF	TGTGCCAGCAGCTTAAACAGGGACCTCTTCTCCTATAATTCACCCCTCCACTTT
.	TRBV7-7	15	.	TRBJ1-3	CASSEGTSRGNTIYF	TGTGCTAGCAGCGAAGGGACTTCTCGTGGAAACACCATATATTTT
.	TRBV6-8	17	.	TRBJ2-7	CASSYTPSGGLPYEQYF	TGTGCCAGCAGTTACACACCGTCAGGGGGGCTTCCCTACGAGCAGTACTTC
.	TRBV28	11	once	TRBJ2-7	CASTTRRGQYF	TGTGCCAGCACCACCCGGCGGGGGCAGTACTTC
.	TRBV6-5	15	.	TRBJ2-7	CASSYSVDRAYEQYF	TGTGCCAGCAGTTATTCTGTCGACAGAGCCTACGAGCAGTACTTC
TRBD1	TRBV28	15	.	TRBJ1-2	CASSSNRGRLLGYTF	TGTGCCAGCAGTTCCAACAGGGGGCGGTTATTAGGCTACACCTTC
.	TRBV12-3/TRBV12-4	13	.	TRBJ2-1	CASSLTGFNEQFF	TGTGCCAGCAGTCTCACAGGGTTCAATGAGCAGTTCTTC
.	TRBV2	14	.	TRBJ2-1	CASSVRGRLDEQFF	TGTGCCAGCAGTGTACGAGGGAGGCTGGATGAGCAGTTCTTC
.	TRBV5-6	14	.	TRBJ2-4	CASSFPGQGNIQYF	TGTGCCAGCAGCTTCCCGGGACAAGGAAACATTCAGTACTTC
.	TRBV3-1/TRBV3-2	15	.	TRBJ1-3	CASSQEGGARNTIYF	TGTGCCAGCAGCCAAGAGGGAGGGGCCCGGAACACCATATATTTT
TRBD2	TRBV10-3	15	.	TRBJ2-3	CAIRIAGGSTDTQYF	TGTGCCATCAGAATAGCGGGGGGGAGCACAGATACGCAGTATTTT
.	TRBV6-1	14	once	TRBJ1-2	CASSEAGGSSKYTF	TGTGCCAGCAGTGAGGCGGGGGGCAGTTCAAAGTACACCTTC
.	TRBV2	12	.	TRBJ1-5	CASSAGNQPQHF	TGTGCCAGCAGTGCAGGGAATCAGCCCCAGCATTTT
TRBD1	TRBV5-6	16	once	TRBJ2-3	CASSSTGSSAGGTQYF	TGTGCCAGCAGCTCGACAGGGTCTTCTGCAGGGGGTACGCAGTATTTT
.	TRBV6-2/TRBV6-3	14	.	TRBJ2-7	CASSFAGTLYEQYF	TGTGCCAGCAGTTTCGCCGGGACACTTTACGAGCAGTACTTC
.	TRBV6-1	16	.	TRBJ1-2	CASSVPQGDFNYGYTF	TGTGCCAGCAGTGTGCCACAGGGTGACTTTAACTATGGCTACACCTTC
TRBD1	TRBV7-2	15	few	TRBJ1-5	CASSSGQGENQPQHF	TGTGCCAGCAGCTCGGGACAGGGTGAAAATCAGCCCCAGCATTTT
TRBD1	TRBV15	15	.	TRBJ1-3	CATSRAGTDGNTIYF	TGTGCCACCAGCAGAGCGGGGACAGATGGAAACACCATATATTTT
.	TRBV20-1	16	.	TRBJ2-2	CSASARALSNTGELFF	TGCAGTGCTAGTGCGAGGGCCCTTTCGAACACCGGGGAGCTGTTTTTT
TRBD1	TRBV25-1	14	.	TRBJ1-2	CASSSATGGNGYTF	TGTGCCAGCAGTTCGGCGACAGGGGGAAATGGCTACACCTTC
.	TRBV4-2	14	.	TRBJ2-4	CASSPHRDKNIQYF	TGTGCCAGCAGCCCCCACAGGGACAAAAACATTCAGTACTTC
.	TRBV7-2	12	.	TRBJ2-7	CASSAPFTEQYF	TGTGCCAGCAGCGCCCCTTTTACAGAGCAGTACTTC
.	TRBV5-4	13	.	TRBJ2-1	CASSTGRRDEQFF	TGTGCCAGCAGCACGGGAAGAAGGGATGAGCAGTTCTTC
.	TRBV4-1	16	few	TRBJ1-5	CASSPGQGNSNQPQHF	TGCGCCAGCAGCCCCGGGCAGGGGAATAGCAATCAGCCCCAGCATTTT
TRBD2	TRBV5-1	14	.	TRBJ2-7	CASSTSGGSYEQYF	TGCGCCAGCAGCACCAGCGGGGGCTCCTACGAGCAGTACTTC